The T cell receptor beta chain under discussion was sequenced for a study of T cell responses to AZD1222 COVID-19 vaccine. General study points: Mapped onto spike, vaccine-associated CD4 TCRs spanned it and were dominant at 160-218 and 743-854. White British donors predominated, females outnumbered males, and clonal diversity was possibly underestimated. Spike-specific TCR breadth and depth were elevated following two AZD1222 doses. Only 6 or 7 people who got AZD1222 tested seropositive at baseline.

Germline CDR1 SGHNT, CDR2 YYREEE (reference sequence). The CDR3 has 15 amino acids. V dropped 0 bases and J dropped 4; count of bases not matched to a gene: 4. The sample holds a few counts of this clone. Its antigen is undetermined. Method: immunoSEQ multiplex PCR; TCRdb's copy keeps in-frame clones and lacks some. The sample has 120,000 or so clones, around 92% seen once. This sequence joins TRBV5-4 and TRBJ1-3; 7 bases match TRBD1. The source is an adult in good health. Source: peripheral blood, taken on day 0 of AZD1222 vaccination. The CDR3 region is CASSLDRGTGNTIYF. In DNA, the CDR3 is TGTGCCAGCAGCTTGGACAGGGGAACGGGAAACACCATATATTTT. Supplemented by reference TRBV5-4 and TRBJ1-3, the full variable domain reads ETGVTQSPTHLIKTRGQQVTLRCSSQSGHNTVSWYQQALGQGPQFIFQYYREEENGRGNFPPRFSGLQFPNYSSELNVNALELDDSALYLCASSLDRGTGNTIYFGEGSWLTVV.